One sample yielded the 26 T cell receptor beta chains listed below, sequenced in a study of post-analysis software for immune sequencing data. These receptors' targets are unknown. Study results and caveats: TRBV segments more frequent in patients than in controls numbered about 5 and included TRBV5-6, TRBV5-1 and TRBV20-1.

The authors incorporated unique molecular identifiers into the TCR beta cDNA libraries. Via MiXCR, TCRdb re-called the PCR reads, giving one row per CDR3 protein. This table has roughly 540,000 distinct CDR3 sequences, around 34% appearing once. Source material: blood. All receptors derive from a girl between 2 and 17 years old with multiple sclerosis.

The chain carries TRBV29-1 and TRBJ2-7; the D is unclear. The CDR3 contains 13 residues. V was pared by 4 bases and J by 2 bases, with 12 bases between. CDR1 and CDR2 (germline): SQVTM, ANQGSEA. The CDR3 region is CSVAHVQTYEQYF. CDR3 nucleotides: TGCAGCGTTGCCCATGTCCAAACCTACGAGCAGTACTTC.

This clonotype was seen a handful of times. The V and J genes are TRBV10-3 and TRBJ1-1; D remains unclear. Per germline, CDR1 ENHRY and CDR2 SYGVKD. V lost 0 bases and J 1 base, leaving 3 bases between the germline ends. This CDR3 has 13 amino acids. The CDR3 DNA sequence: TGTGCCATCAGTGAGTCGACGAACACTGAAGCTTTCTTT. Its protein product is CAISESTNTEAFF.

This clonotype turned up a few times. V and J are TRBV5-1 and TRBJ2-1; TRBD2 matches 8 bases. CDR3 length: 15 residues. CDR1 and CDR2 from the germline V gene are SGHRS and YFSETQ. The J segment lost 0 bases and the V segment lost 4 bases, leaving 3 bases of the junction unmatched. The CDR3 loop is CASSHGTSSYNEQFF. In DNA, the CDR3 is TGCGCCAGCAGCCACGGGACTAGCTCCTACAATGAGCAGTTCTTC.

This chain links TRBV12-3 or TRBV12-4 with TRBJ1-2, with 9 bases lining up with TRBD1. V lost 3 bases to trimming and J lost 6 bases; unmatched junction nucleotides: 5. The CDR3 loop spans 14 amino acids. This CDR3 reads CASSFGTGLNGYTF. The CDR3 DNA reads TGTGCCAGCAGTTTCGGGACAGGGTTGAATGGCTACACCTTC.

The CDR3 region is CASSSGQGARGTEAFF. CDR3 nucleotides: TGCGCCAGCAGCTCGGGACAGGGTGCCCGGGGCACTGAAGCTTTCTTT. The chain has TRBV5-1 and TRBJ1-1, with 9 bases identical to TRBD1. Germline CDR1 and CDR2: SGHRS and YFSETQ. The CDR3 covers 16 residues. V shed 3 bases, J shed 4 bases, and the junction held 10 bases outside the gene matches.

The V and J genes are TRBV20-1 and TRBJ2-1; the D is unclear. Germline assignment: CDR1 DFQATT and CDR2 SNEGSKA (reference sequence). Trimming removed 1 base from V and 6 bases from J, with 10 bases in between. This CDR3 is 13 amino acids long. In DNA, the CDR3 is TGCAGTGCTAGAGCCCTGGACGTCAATGAGCAGTTCTTC. This translates into CSARALDVNEQFF.

In its sample, this clonotype was seen a few times. The genes are TRBV9 and TRBJ2-5; TRBD1 matches at 9 bases. After removal of 4 bases from V and 5 bases from J, the junction contained 6 bases not matched to a gene. CDR3 length: 14 residues. Germline lookup yields CDR1 SGDLS and CDR2 YYNGEE. The CDR3 sequence is CASSPRQGVETQYF. Here the CDR3 DNA reads TGTGCCAGCAGCCCCCGACAGGGGGTCGAGACCCAGTACTTC.

The rearrangement links TRBV4-2 to TRBJ1-3, with 8 bases matching TRBD1. V was clipped by 4 bases and J by 1 base; unmatched bases: 6. Germline values: CDR1 LGHNA, CDR2 YNFKEQ. The CDR3 loop spans 16 amino acids. The CDR3 nucleotides read TGTGCCAGCAGCCGTAACAGGGGGAAATCTGGAAACACCATATATTTT. Translation gives CASSRNRGKSGNTIYF.

J is TRBJ2-3 and V is TRBV7-9; D may be TRBD1 (5 bases). V lost 4 bases and J 2 bases, leaving 13 bases between the germline ends. Germline lookup yields CDR1 SEHNR and CDR2 FQNEAQ (reference sequence). This CDR3 is built from 15 residues. Written as DNA, the CDR3 is TGTGCCAGCAGCTCCGAAGGGGTTTTCACAGATACGCAGTATTTT. Protein: CASSSEGVFTDTQYF.

This clonotype was seen repeatedly, ten times or more. The V gene is TRBV29-1, the J gene TRBJ2-5, with 7 bases identical to TRBD1. Germline trimming cut 6 bases from V and 7 bases from J; bases unmatched to any gene: 5. The CDR3 length is 11 residues. Germline CDR1 SQVTM, CDR2 ANQGSEA. The CDR3 here is CSVEGAGTQYF. In DNA form, the CDR3 reads TGCAGCGTAGAGGGGGCGGGGACCCAGTACTTC.

The CDR3 loop is CASSLEATSGGTDTQYF. Here the CDR3 DNA reads TGCGCCAGCAGCTTAGAGGCTACTAGCGGGGGCACAGATACGCAGTATTTT. This chain uses TRBV5-1 with TRBJ2-3; 10 bases are shared with TRBD2. The J segment lost 1 base and the V segment lost 2 bases, leaving 7 bases of the junction unmatched. The CDR3 extends over 17 amino acids. Germline V gene lookup returns CDR1 SGHRS and CDR2 YFSETQ.

V gene TRBV6-2 or TRBV6-3 combines with J gene TRBJ1-2; no clear D. Trimming shortened V by 0 bases and J by 10 bases, and 18 bases separated the two germline ends. The CDR3 runs to 15 residues. Germline V gene data show CDR1 as MNHEY and CDR2 as SVGEGT. CDR3 DNA: TGTGCCAGCAGTTACTCCACAGTGACCTCCGGATACTACACCTTC. Translation gives CASSYSTVTSGYYTF.

The rearrangement links TRBV20-1 to TRBJ2-7; TRBD1 aligns across 9 bases. This CDR3 contains 13 residues. Trimming took 5 bases from V and 2 from J; bases not matched to a gene: 4. Germline V CDR1 and CDR2: DFQATT, SNEGSKA (reference sequence). Here the CDR3 reads CSAFDRGTYEQYF. CDR3 coding DNA: TGCAGTGCTTTTGACAGGGGGACCTACGAGCAGTACTTC.

This chain connects TRBV20-1 to TRBJ2-1; weak D call: TRBD1 (5 bases). The CDR3 length is 14 residues. The germline V gene encodes CDR1 DFQATT and CDR2 SNEGSKA (reference sequence). Deletions cut 6 bases from V and 8 bases from J, with 20 bases between. The CDR3 sequence: CSAPVAPSRDEQFF. For the CDR3, the DNA is TGCAGTGCACCGGTGGCGCCCAGCAGGGATGAGCAGTTCTTC.

The V and J genes are TRBV6-2 or TRBV6-3 and TRBJ2-7; D is unresolved. The CDR3 length is 13 residues. Trimming stripped 2 bases from V and 0 bases from J, with 5 bases between. Germline V gene data show CDR1 as MNHEY and CDR2 as SVGEGT. CDR3 sequence: CASSYMSSYEQYF. The CDR3 bases are TGTGCCAGCAGTTACATGAGCTCCTACGAGCAGTACTTC.

This clonotype is a singleton in its sample. This chain links TRBV3-1 with TRBJ2-1; 7 nucleotides match TRBD1. The V and J ends lost 5 bases and 9 bases, in that order; junction bases with no gene match: 13. Germline CDR1 is LGHDT and CDR2 is YNNKEL (reference sequence). The CDR3 is 15 residues long. In DNA, the CDR3 is TGTGCCAGCAGCGCGACAGGGTACCTCACCGGTGAGCAGTTCTTC. Amino acids: CASSATGYLTGEQFF.

This clonotype was detected only a few times. The chain has TRBV11-3 and TRBJ2-1; D is possibly TRBD1 or TRBD2 (5 bases each). V was trimmed by 2 bases and J by 10 bases, leaving 12 bases between them. The CDR3 loop spans 13 amino acids. Looked up from germline, CDR1 is SGHNT and CDR2 is YENEEA. The CDR3 here is CASSLPGTTEQFF. CDR3 coding DNA: TGTGCCAGCAGCTTACCCGGGACCACAGAGCAGTTCTTC.

This clonotype was counted a few times. The gene calls are TRBV12-3 or TRBV12-4 and TRBJ1-2; a possible D gene is TRBD1 (5 bases). The CDR3 length is 13 residues. Deletions cut 7 bases from V and 2 bases from J, with 11 bases between. The CDR3 DNA reads TGTGCCAGCAAACCCGGGACCAACTATGGCTACACCTTC. Translated, it gives CASKPGTNYGYTF.

This clonotype was seen a few times. The chain links TRBV5-6 to TRBJ1-2; D remains unclear. Germline CDR1 is SGHDT and CDR2 is YYEEEE. The CDR3 contains 12 residues. The V and J ends lost 4 bases and 2 bases respectively, with 6 bases between them. The CDR3 DNA reads TGTGCCAGCAGCACAGAAAACTATGGCTACACCTTC. Residues: CASSTENYGYTF.

Regarding this clonotype: The junction departs from germline at one end; a sequencing error may be responsible. The chain has TRBV7-2 and TRBJ2-3; D unclear. This CDR3 has 12 amino acids. Looked up from germline, CDR1 is SGHTA and CDR2 is FQGNSA. In DNA form, the CDR3 reads TGTGCCTGCAGCTCTAGGACAGATACGCAGTATTTT. It specifies CACSSRTDTQYF.

This chain uses TRBV28 with TRBJ2-4; D may be TRBD1 (6 bases). The CDR3 has 17 residues. Looked up from germline, CDR1 is MDHEN and CDR2 is SYDVKM. Trimming removed 4 bases from V and 1 base from J, with 17 bases in between. CDR3 nucleotide sequence: TGTGCCAGCAGTTCCCTGGACAGTAGACAGGCCAAAAACATTCAGTACTTC. It specifies CASSSLDSRQAKNIQYF. The complete variable domain, with remaining parts taken from reference TRBV28 and TRBJ2-4, reads DVKVTQSSRYLVKRTGEKVFLECVQDMDHENMFWYRQDPGLGLRLIYFSYDVKMKEKGDIPEGYSVSREKKERFSLILESASTNQTSMYLCASSSLDSRQAKNIQYFGAGTRLSVL.

The sample holds a few counts of this clonotype. The V call is TRBV20-1, the J call TRBJ2-3; D is possibly TRBD2 (6 bases). Germline values: CDR1 DFQATT, CDR2 SNEGSKA (reference sequence). V gave up 2 bases and J gave up 6 bases, with 18 bases separating them. The CDR3 has 15 amino acids. CDR3 nucleotide sequence: TGCAGTGCTAGACGAGGGAGGACGAAATTTGATACGCAGTATTTT. It specifies CSARRGRTKFDTQYF.

This clonotype was seen ten or more times. The chain links TRBV5-4 to TRBJ2-5; tentatively, D is TRBD2 (6 bases). The V gene lost 4 bases and the J gene lost 5 bases, with 12 bases spanning the gap. In germline, CDR1 is SGHNT, CDR2 YYREEE (reference sequence). This CDR3 region has 13 residues. The CDR3 sequence is CASSLRDSETQYF. The CDR3 nucleotides read TGTGCCAGCAGCCTACGGGACTCTGAGACCCAGTACTTC.

J is TRBJ2-1 and V is TRBV12-3 or TRBV12-4; possibly TRBD2 for D (5 bases). V was clipped by 4 bases and J by 9 bases, with 13 bases between them. The CDR3 covers 13 residues. The CDR3 DNA sequence: TGTGCCAGCAGTTACGCCCTAGCTATTGAGCAGTTCTTC. It specifies CASSYALAIEQFF.

The V call is TRBV4-1, the J call TRBJ2-7; D perhaps matches TRBD1 (6 bases). The CDR3 is 15 residues long. Germline-derived CDR1 and CDR2 are MGHRA and YSYEKL. Trimming removed 3 bases at V and 0 bases at J, with 12 bases between. CDR3 coding DNA: TGCGCCAGCAGCCAGCCGGACAGAAGCTCCTACGAGCAGTACTTC. Translating it yields CASSQPDRSSYEQYF.

This clonotype has a handful of counts. The chain recombines TRBV4-1 with TRBJ2-1; D tentatively fits TRBD1 or TRBD2 (6 bases each). CDR3 length: 16 amino acids. Looked up from germline, CDR1 is MGHRA and CDR2 is YSYEKL. Trimming left V 0 bases short and J 9 bases short, with 18 bases between. DNA of the CDR3: TGCGCCAGCAGCCAAGATCGGAGGGGGGCAACGGCTGAGCAGTTCTTC. It codes for CASSQDRRGATAEQFF.